These T cell receptor beta chains were read from a single sample in a study of Tregs in tolerant kidney transplant recipients. Profiling relied on immunoSEQ multiplex PCR, and the TCRdb table lists in-frame clones only, not all of them. This sample has some 90,000 clones; around 90% occur once, and the top ten carry 4.5% to 5%. Specimen: CD8+ T cells from blood. The receptors derive from a human donor in good health. The CDR3 runs from the conserved cysteine through the conserved F or W. D genes are given only for firm matches. Size tells how often a clone was seen (once, few, many) or the class of an expanded clone, and some rows leave it out.

j_gene: TRBJ1-4; abundance: once; v_gene: TRBV28; d_gene: .; len: 18; CDR3nt: TGTGCCAGCAGTTTTACGCGCCGGCCGATTACAACTAATGAAAAACTGTTTTTT; CDR3aa: CASSFTRRPITTNEKLFF
j_gene: TRBJ1-2; abundance: once; v_gene: TRBV19; d_gene: .; len: 13; CDR3nt: TGTGCCAGTAGTGCGGACGGCAACTATGGCTACACCTTC; CDR3aa: CASSADGNYGYTF
j_gene: TRBJ2-1; abundance: .; v_gene: TRBV27; d_gene: .; len: 15; CDR3nt: TGTGCCAGCAGTTCCCCGGAGGGGGGTTACAATGAGCAGTTCTTC; CDR3aa: CASSSPEGGYNEQFF
j_gene: TRBJ1-2; abundance: .; v_gene: TRBV27; d_gene: .; len: 14; CDR3nt: TGTGCCAGCAGTTTTATTGGGGCAAACTATGGCTACACCTTC; CDR3aa: CASSFIGANYGYTF
j_gene: TRBJ1-4; abundance: .; v_gene: TRBV15; d_gene: .; len: 11; CDR3nt: TGTGCCACCAGCAGAGGTGAAAAACTGTTTTTT; CDR3aa: CATSRGEKLFF
j_gene: TRBJ2-7; abundance: .; v_gene: TRBV4-2; d_gene: TRBD1; len: 17; CDR3nt: TGTGCCAGCAGCTTGGCAGGGGGTTATCCTACCGTCTACGAGCAGTACTTC; CDR3aa: CASSLAGGYPTVYEQYF
j_gene: TRBJ2-1; abundance: once; v_gene: TRBV27; d_gene: TRBD2; len: 12; CDR3nt: TGTGCCACCAACGGGGGGTACAATGAGCAGTTCTTC; CDR3aa: CATNGGYNEQFF
j_gene: TRBJ2-2; abundance: .; v_gene: TRBV2; d_gene: .; len: 14; CDR3nt: TGTGCCAGCAGTGAGGCAGCGAACACCGGGGAGCTGTTTTTT; CDR3aa: CASSEAANTGELFF
j_gene: TRBJ1-2; abundance: .; v_gene: TRBV7-9; d_gene: .; len: 14; CDR3nt: TGTGCCAGCAGCTTAGGGCCAGAAGTGGGAGGCTACACCTTC; CDR3aa: CASSLGPEVGGYTF
j_gene: TRBJ1-6; abundance: few; v_gene: TRBV4-1; d_gene: TRBD1; len: 16; CDR3nt: TGCGCCAGCAGGCATATCAGGACAGGGTTGGATTCACCCCTCCACTTT; CDR3aa: CASRHIRTGLDSPLHF
j_gene: TRBJ2-3; abundance: .; v_gene: TRBV29-1; d_gene: TRBD1; len: 14; CDR3nt: TGCAGCGTCGAGACAGGGTGGGCCACAGATACGCAGTATTTT; CDR3aa: CSVETGWATDTQYF
j_gene: TRBJ2-7; abundance: .; v_gene: TRBV5-4; d_gene: TRBD2; len: 15; CDR3nt: TGTGCCAGCAGCCCCGGACTAGCGGGAGCGGGGGAGCAGTACTTC; CDR3aa: CASSPGLAGAGEQYF
j_gene: TRBJ1-5; abundance: .; v_gene: TRBV11-2; d_gene: .; len: 15; CDR3nt: TGTGCCAGCAGCTTAGACCTCATGGGCAATCAGCCCCAGCATTTT; CDR3aa: CASSLDLMGNQPQHF
j_gene: TRBJ1-1; abundance: .; v_gene: TRBV10-1; d_gene: TRBD1; len: 15; CDR3nt: TGCGCCAGCAGTAGACCGGGACAGGGGAAAACTGAAGCTTTCTTT; CDR3aa: CASSRPGQGKTEAFF
j_gene: TRBJ2-2; abundance: .; v_gene: TRBV5-4; d_gene: .; len: 16; CDR3nt: TGTGCCAGCAGCGAGCAGGGTTTCTCGGGGACCGGGGAGCTGTTTTTT; CDR3aa: CASSEQGFSGTGELFF
j_gene: TRBJ2-5; abundance: .; v_gene: TRBV4-1; d_gene: .; len: 14; CDR3nt: TGCGCCAGCAGCCAAGTCCAGCCTAAAGAGACCCAGTACTTC; CDR3aa: CASSQVQPKETQYF
j_gene: TRBJ1-1; abundance: .; v_gene: TRBV2; d_gene: .; len: 13; CDR3nt: TGTGCCAGCAGCGGACGACCTCCAAAGGGAGCTTTCTTT; CDR3aa: CASSGRPPKGAFF
j_gene: TRBJ2-7; abundance: .; v_gene: TRBV5-6; d_gene: .; len: 12; CDR3nt: TGTGCCAGCAGCTTGGGCGGGGTCGAGCAGTACTTC; CDR3aa: CASSLGGVEQYF
j_gene: TRBJ2-2; abundance: once; v_gene: TRBV27; d_gene: .; len: 12; CDR3nt: TGTGCCAGCAGCCCCTCCCGACCCAAGCTGTTTTTT; CDR3aa: CASSPSRPKLFF
j_gene: TRBJ1-2; abundance: .; v_gene: TRBV14; d_gene: .; len: 14; CDR3nt: TGTGCCAGCAGCCACCCGAACATAAACTATGGCTACACCTTC; CDR3aa: CASSHPNINYGYTF
j_gene: TRBJ1-1; abundance: .; v_gene: TRBV30; d_gene: TRBD1; len: 16; CDR3nt: TGTGCCTGGGGATCCGGGACAGAGACTATGAACACTGAAGCTTTCTTT; CDR3aa: CAWGSGTETMNTEAFF
j_gene: TRBJ2-7; abundance: .; v_gene: TRBV4-2; d_gene: TRBD2; len: 16; CDR3nt: TGTGCCAGCAGCCAAGAAGATAGCGGGATTCCCTACGAGCAGTACTTC; CDR3aa: CASSQEDSGIPYEQYF
j_gene: TRBJ1-4; abundance: .; v_gene: TRBV5-1; d_gene: TRBD1; len: 17; CDR3nt: TGCGCCAGCAGCTTAGGACAGGGCTATGCAACTAATGAAAAACTGTTTTTT; CDR3aa: CASSLGQGYATNEKLFF
j_gene: TRBJ2-7; abundance: .; v_gene: TRBV4-2; d_gene: .; len: 15; CDR3nt: TGTGCCAGCAGTCCCCTGGCTAGTGAACCCTACGAGCAGTACTTC; CDR3aa: CASSPLASEPYEQYF
j_gene: TRBJ1-1; abundance: .; v_gene: TRBV7-9; d_gene: .; len: 12; CDR3nt: TGTGCCAGCAGCTTAGCCGGGGACGGAGCTTTCTTT; CDR3aa: CASSLAGDGAFF
j_gene: TRBJ1-2; abundance: few; v_gene: TRBV27; d_gene: .; len: 15; CDR3nt: TGTGCCAGCAGTTCAGGGACTGCTGGCCCGTATGGCTACACCTTC; CDR3aa: CASSSGTAGPYGYTF
j_gene: TRBJ1-2; abundance: once; v_gene: TRBV6-5; d_gene: .; len: 13; CDR3nt: TGTGCCAGCAGTTACTCGGCCGACTATGGCTACACCTTC; CDR3aa: CASSYSADYGYTF
j_gene: TRBJ2-1; abundance: .; v_gene: TRBV27; d_gene: .; len: 16; CDR3nt: TGTGCCAGCATCAGCAGTGTCGGTTTATTATACAATGAGCAGTTCTTC; CDR3aa: CASISSVGLLYNEQFF
j_gene: TRBJ2-7; abundance: few; v_gene: TRBV18; d_gene: TRBD2; len: 17; CDR3nt: TGTGCCAGCTCACCAAGTAGCGGGGGGGCTCAGTCCTACGAGCAGTACTTC; CDR3aa: CASSPSSGGAQSYEQYF
j_gene: TRBJ2-5; abundance: .; v_gene: TRBV2; d_gene: .; len: 12; CDR3nt: TGTGCCAGCCTCAGTTTCCAAGAGACCCAGTACTTC; CDR3aa: CASLSFQETQYF
j_gene: TRBJ1-5; abundance: .; v_gene: TRBV30; d_gene: TRBD1; len: 14; CDR3nt: TGTGCCTGGAGTGTGGACAGGGACCGTAGGCCCCAGCATTTT; CDR3aa: CAWSVDRDRRPQHF
j_gene: TRBJ2-4; abundance: few; v_gene: TRBV6-1; d_gene: .; len: 10; CDR3nt: TGTGCCAGCAGTCAGAACATTCAGTACTTC; CDR3aa: CASSQNIQYF
j_gene: TRBJ2-7; abundance: .; v_gene: TRBV2; d_gene: .; len: 11; CDR3nt: TGTGCCAGCTCCTGGGGCTACGAGCAGTACTTC; CDR3aa: CASSWGYEQYF
j_gene: TRBJ2-7; abundance: .; v_gene: TRBV6-5; d_gene: .; len: 13; CDR3nt: TGTGCCAGCAGTTATTCGGCGTCCTACGAGCAGTACTTC; CDR3aa: CASSYSASYEQYF
j_gene: TRBJ2-3; abundance: few; v_gene: TRBV7-9; d_gene: .; len: 16; CDR3nt: TGTGCCAGCAGCTTAGCGCGGCTAGCAGACACAGATACGCAGTATTTT; CDR3aa: CASSLARLADTDTQYF
j_gene: TRBJ2-5; abundance: .; v_gene: TRBV2; d_gene: TRBD2; len: 16; CDR3nt: TGTGCCAGCATCGAGGGTTCAGCGGGAGGAAAAGAGACCCAGTACTTC; CDR3aa: CASIEGSAGGKETQYF
j_gene: TRBJ2-1; abundance: .; v_gene: TRBV23-1; d_gene: TRBD2; len: 18; CDR3nt: TGCGCCAGCAGTCAATCTAAAGGTAGCGGGACTAATAACAATGAGCAGTTCTTC; CDR3aa: CASSQSKGSGTNNNEQFF
j_gene: TRBJ1-4; abundance: .; v_gene: TRBV5-8; d_gene: .; len: 16; CDR3nt: TGTGCCAGCAGCATAAGGATGCAGGGACTGAATGAAAAACTGTTTTTT; CDR3aa: CASSIRMQGLNEKLFF
j_gene: TRBJ1-2; abundance: once; v_gene: TRBV9; d_gene: .; len: 14; CDR3nt: TGTGCCAGCAGCGTTGAAGGGGTCGACGGTGGCTACACCTTC; CDR3aa: CASSVEGVDGGYTF
j_gene: TRBJ1-3; abundance: .; v_gene: TRBV7-6; d_gene: TRBD1; len: 15; CDR3nt: TGTGCCAGCAGCCCTGGACAGGGAGCAGGAAACACCATATATTTT; CDR3aa: CASSPGQGAGNTIYF
j_gene: TRBJ2-1; abundance: .; v_gene: TRBV7-3; d_gene: TRBD1; len: 14; CDR3nt: TGTGCCAGCAGCCCCGGGACAGGATACAATGAGCAGTTCTTC; CDR3aa: CASSPGTGYNEQFF
j_gene: TRBJ1-6; abundance: .; v_gene: TRBV6-5; d_gene: .; len: 14; CDR3nt: TGTGCCAGCAGTCCTACGGGTTTGGGGGGACCCCTCCACTTT; CDR3aa: CASSPTGLGGPLHF
j_gene: TRBJ1-1; abundance: medium-sized; v_gene: TRBV4-1; d_gene: .; len: 15; CDR3nt: TGCGCCAGCAGCCAAGTTACGGGTCAGTCTCACCCCCAAAATTTT; CDR3aa: CASSQVTGQSHPQNF
j_gene: TRBJ2-6; abundance: .; v_gene: TRBV5-1; d_gene: .; len: 18; CDR3nt: TGCGCCAGCAGCTTGGAAGGATTCCCAAAATCTGGGGCCAACGTCCTGACTTTC; CDR3aa: CASSLEGFPKSGANVLTF
j_gene: TRBJ2-5; abundance: .; v_gene: TRBV27; d_gene: TRBD1; len: 15; CDR3nt: TGTGCCAGCAGTTTCGGGACAGGGGGCCGGGAGACCCAGTACTTC; CDR3aa: CASSFGTGGRETQYF
j_gene: TRBJ2-7; abundance: .; v_gene: TRBV25-1; d_gene: .; len: 14; CDR3nt: TGTGCCAGCAGTGAATTAGGAGGATTTTACGAGCAGTACTTC; CDR3aa: CASSELGGFYEQYF
j_gene: TRBJ2-1; abundance: .; v_gene: TRBV7-8; d_gene: .; len: 16; CDR3nt: TGTGCCAGCAGCCGTCCCCGGGACAAGAAAGACAATGAGCAGTTCTTC; CDR3aa: CASSRPRDKKDNEQFF
j_gene: TRBJ1-2; abundance: .; v_gene: TRBV2; d_gene: .; len: 12; CDR3nt: TGTGCCAGCGAATATGGTGTGGATGGCTACACCTTC; CDR3aa: CASEYGVDGYTF
j_gene: TRBJ2-7; abundance: once; v_gene: TRBV11-2; d_gene: .; len: 13; CDR3nt: TGTGCCAGCAGCGCGCAGGTTTCCTACGAGCAGTACTTC; CDR3aa: CASSAQVSYEQYF
j_gene: TRBJ1-2; abundance: .; v_gene: TRBV5-1; d_gene: .; len: 14; CDR3nt: TGCGCCAGCAGCTTGTATGGTCAAAACTATGGCTACACCTTC; CDR3aa: CASSLYGQNYGYTF
j_gene: TRBJ2-2; abundance: .; v_gene: TRBV27; d_gene: TRBD2; len: 15; CDR3nt: TGTGCCAGCAGTTTAGCGGGAGGGGGCACCGGGGAGCTGTTTTTT; CDR3aa: CASSLAGGGTGELFF
j_gene: TRBJ1-1; abundance: .; v_gene: TRBV14; d_gene: .; len: 15; CDR3nt: TGTGCCAGCAGGCGGGACGGAGACATGAACACTGAAGCTTTCTTT; CDR3aa: CASRRDGDMNTEAFF